These 24 T cell receptor beta chains share one sample of origin, sequenced in a study of T cell responses to AZD1222 COVID-19 vaccine. The method was immunoSEQ multiplex PCR; TCRdb's version includes in-frame clones alone and lacks a portion of them. The sample lists 100,000 to 150,000 clones, over 75% occurring once. Sequenced here: peripheral blood, sampled on day 0 of AZD1222 vaccination. The source of these receptors is an adult in good health.

The CDR3 reads CASSEAGTSGDTQYF. For the CDR3, the DNA is TGTGCCAGCAGTGAAGCGGGGACTAGCGGAGATACGCAGTATTTT. The chain has TRBV6-1 and TRBJ2-3; the match to TRBD2 covers 11 bases. The CDR3 is 15 amino acids. Germline V CDR1 and CDR2: MNHNS, SASEGT. V shed 0 bases and J 5 bases; nucleotides not matched to a gene: 1.

The V gene is TRBV18, the J gene TRBJ1-1, with D hard to call. There are 16 residues in the CDR3. CDR1 KGHSH and CDR2 LQKENI come from the germline V gene. Trimming cost V 3 bases and J 0 bases, with 14 bases left between them. The CDR3 sequence: CASSPTAFLMNTEAFF. CDR3 in DNA: TGTGCCAGCTCACCCACAGCGTTTTTAATGAACACTGAAGCTTTCTTT.

The chain is built from TRBV29-1 and TRBJ2-2; D not resolved. Germline V CDR1 and CDR2: SQVTM, ANQGSEA. The CDR3 extends over 13 amino acids. V was cut by 5 bases and J by 1 base, with 8 bases left in between. CDR3 DNA sequence: TGCAGCGTTCTTGAGTTGAACACCGGGGAGCTGTTTTTT. It yields the protein CSVLELNTGELFF.

The chain is built from TRBV9 and TRBJ1-1; no firm D call. This CDR3 region has 16 residues. The ends were cut back, 0 bases at V and 1 base at J, with 13 bases in the middle. The germline CDR1 and CDR2 sequences are SGDLS and YYNGEE. CDR3 residues: CASSVGEGIENTEAFF. For the CDR3, the DNA is TGTGCCAGCAGCGTAGGTGAGGGAATAGAGAACACTGAAGCTTTCTTT.

The chain employs TRBV12-3 or TRBV12-4 and TRBJ1-2, with D possibly matching TRBD1 (5 bases). CDR3 length equals 13 residues. V was pared by 2 bases and J by 8 bases, with 12 bases between. The CDR3 protein is CASSLRSGMGYTF. The CDR3 DNA follows: TGTGCCAGCAGTTTAAGGTCAGGGATGGGCTACACCTTC.

This clone was seen a single time. V gene TRBV27 combines with J gene TRBJ2-5; unclear D gene. This CDR3 spans 16 amino acids. The germline V and J ends were trimmed by 0 bases and 5 bases, with 16 bases remaining between them. CDR1 and CDR2 (germline): MNHEY, SMNVEV (reference sequence). The CDR3 bases are TGTGCCAGCAGTTTATCGGCGGTAGCCAGGATCGAGACCCAGTACTTC. It is translated as CASSLSAVARIETQYF.

The gene calls are TRBV2 and TRBJ2-7, with D tentatively TRBD1 or TRBD2 (5 bases each). The germline gives CDR1 SNHLY, CDR2 FYNNEI. Trimming stripped 10 bases from V and 6 bases from J, with 19 bases between. The CDR3 has 13 amino acids. The CDR3 bases are TGTGCCAACCGGGACGGCGGATGGTTCGAGCAGTACTTC. Its translation is CANRDGGWFEQYF.

The rearrangement joins TRBV7-8 to TRBJ1-6, with 9 bases identical to TRBD1. This CDR3 has 20 residues. After removal of 3 bases from V and 0 bases from J, the junction contained 12 bases not matched to a gene. Germline CDR1 and CDR2: SGHVS and FQNEAQ. CDR3 nucleotides: TGTGCCAGCAGCTTCTTCTTGGGACAGGGACTAAGCTCCTATAATTCACCCCTCCACTTT. Amino acids: CASSFFLGQGLSSYNSPLHF.

The chain links TRBV5-1 to TRBJ2-3, with D possibly matching TRBD2 (6 bases). The CDR3 is 16 amino acids. The V gene's germline CDR1 is SGHRS and CDR2 YFSETQ. The germline V and J ends were trimmed by 1 base and 6 bases, with 18 bases remaining between them. CDR3 amino acids: CASSLSRDSQIDTQYF. The DNA of the CDR3 is TGCGCCAGCAGCTTGTCCAGGGACTCACAAATCGATACGCAGTATTTT.

The gene calls are TRBV3-1 (or the pseudogene TRBV3-2) and TRBJ2-3; D uncertain. V was shortened by 3 bases and J by 4 bases, with 8 bases between the two germline ends. This CDR3 contains 13 residues. Germline CDR1 and CDR2: LGHDT and YNNKEL (reference sequence). The CDR3: CASSQLGPDTQYF. Here the CDR3 DNA reads TGTGCCAGCAGCCAGCTGGGCCCAGATACGCAGTATTTT.

The rearrangement links TRBV6-6 to TRBJ1-2, with TRBD1 matching 9 bases. J was trimmed by 14 bases and V by 5 bases; bases with no gene match: 9. Germline V lookup: CDR1 MNHNY, CDR2 SVGAGI (reference sequence). The CDR3 is made up of 12 amino acids. This chain's CDR3 is CASSPSGQGQTF. The CDR3 nucleotides read TGTGCCAGCAGTCCCTCGGGACAGGGTCAAACCTTC.

J is TRBJ1-1 and V is TRBV10-3; no clear D gene. V lost 2 bases, J lost 3 bases, and 7 bases lay in between. The V gene's germline CDR1 is ENHRY and CDR2 SYGVKD. This CDR3 is 13 amino acids long. CDR3 DNA sequence: TGTGCCATCAGTGAGAACGAGGACACTGAAGCTTTCTTT. Amino acids: CAISENEDTEAFF.

J is TRBJ1-1 and V is TRBV19; no firm D call. The CDR3 length is 12 residues. Germline V gene data show CDR1 as LNHDA and CDR2 as SQIVND (reference sequence). Trimming removed 6 bases at V and 1 base at J, with 6 bases between. This CDR3 is CASRHRNTEAFF. The CDR3 nucleotides read TGTGCCAGTAGACACCGGAACACTGAAGCTTTCTTT.

This sequence joins TRBV10-3 and TRBJ2-5, with D possibly being TRBD2 (6 bases). The length of the CDR3 is 15 residues. Germline CDR1 is ENHRY and CDR2 is SYGVKD. Trimming shortened V by 2 bases and J by 1 base, and 11 bases separated the two germline ends. The CDR3 region has the DNA TGTGCCATCAGTGAGCGGTCTAGCGCCCAAGAGACCCAGTACTTC. Residues: CAISERSSAQETQYF.

The chain employs TRBV29-1 and TRBJ1-4, with D possibly matching TRBD1 (6 bases). The CDR3 extends over 13 amino acids. Per germline, CDR1 SQVTM and CDR2 ANQGSEA. Trimming took off 4 bases at V and 7 bases at J, with 13 bases between the two ends. The CDR3 sequence: CSVGARGLEKLFF. CDR3 DNA: TGCAGCGTTGGGGCCAGGGGACTTGAAAAACTGTTTTTT.

The chain carries TRBV4-3 and TRBJ2-2; TRBD1 aligns across 7 bases. The V gene end was trimmed by 0 bases and the J gene end by 4 bases; junction bases not matched to a gene: 5. CDR1 and CDR2 (germline): LGHNA, YSLEER. The CDR3 covers 16 residues. The chain's CDR3 is CASSQDLGQITGELFF. The DNA for the CDR3 is TGCGCCAGCAGCCAAGATTTGGGACAGATCACCGGGGAGCTGTTTTTT.

This rearrangement joins TRBV5-1 to TRBJ1-3; D is possibly TRBD1 (5 bases). With 4 bases removed from V and 4 bases from J, the gap between germline ends came to 15 bases. The CDR3 consists of 15 residues. CDR1 SGHRS and CDR2 YFSETQ come from the germline V gene. The CDR3 loop is CASSTNGARGNTIYF. In nucleotides, the CDR3 is TGCGCCAGCAGCACAAACGGGGCCCGGGGAAACACCATATATTTT.

The chain links TRBV19 to TRBJ1-4; TRBD1 agrees at 7 bases. The CDR3 loop spans 16 amino acids. Germline trimming cut 3 bases from V and 4 bases from J; bases unmatched to any gene: 8. Germline CDR1 and CDR2: LNHDA and SQIVND (reference sequence). The CDR3 is CASSIPPGTVNEKLFF. The CDR3 DNA follows: TGTGCCAGTAGTATTCCACCCGGGACAGTTAATGAAAAACTGTTTTTT.

The chain recombines TRBV28 with TRBJ2-7; 7 bases match TRBD2. Trimming took 5 bases from V and 3 from J; bases not matched to a gene: 7. CDR1 and CDR2 (germline): MDHEN, SYDVKM. This CDR3 region has 14 residues. This CDR3 reads CASSARDYSYEQYF. Written as DNA, the CDR3 is TGTGCCAGCAGTGCCCGGGACTATAGCTACGAGCAGTACTTC.

The chain is built from TRBV30 and TRBJ2-7, with a possible D match to TRBD1 (7 bases). This CDR3 region has 13 residues. V was pared by 8 bases and J by 1 base, with 15 bases between. Germline values: CDR1 GTSNPN, CDR2 SVGIG (reference sequence). The CDR3 reads CAGNRGGSYEQYF. CDR3 nucleotide sequence: TGTGCCGGAAACAGGGGAGGTTCCTACGAGCAGTACTTC.

This chain joins TRBV21-1 and TRBJ1-5. TRBV21-1 represents a pseudogene. This CDR3 has 17 amino acids. Here the CDR3 reads CASSTPGLQYSNQPQHF. The CDR3 bases are TGTGCCAGCAGCACACCGGGACTCCAGTATAGCAATCAGCCCCAGCATTTT.

The chain couples TRBV7-3 to TRBJ1-2, with 7 bases that match TRBD1. Per germline, CDR1 SGHTA and CDR2 FQGTGA. The CDR3 loop spans 15 amino acids. J was trimmed by 2 bases and V by 0 bases; bases with no gene match: 3. The CDR3 DNA is TGTGCCAGCAGCTTAACAGGGGGCAACAACTATGGCTACACCTTC. This translates into CASSLTGGNNYGYTF. Using reference TRBV7-3 and TRBJ1-2 for the parts outside the CDR3, the full variable domain is GAGVSQTPSNKVTEKGKYVELRCDPISGHTALYWYRQSLGQGPEFLIYFQGTGAADDSGLPNDRFFAVRPEGSVSTLKIQRTERGDSAVYLCASSLTGGNNYGYTFGSGTRLTVV.

With regard to this clone: Additional DNA sequences in this sample encode the identical CDR3. The V call is TRBV11-3, the J call TRBJ1-2; maybe TRBD1 (5 bases). The V gene lost 0 bases and the J gene lost 0 bases, with 11 bases spanning the gap. The V gene's germline CDR1 is SGHNT and CDR2 YENEEA. The CDR3 is 16 residues long. The CDR3 DNA reads TGTGCCAGCAGCTTAGAGGGACGGCGAGCTAACTATGGCTACACCTTC. Its protein is CASSLEGRRANYGYTF.

This chain connects TRBV5-4 to TRBJ1-4; D gene unclear. The V gene's germline CDR1 is SGHNT and CDR2 YYREEE (reference sequence). CDR3 length: 16 residues. V was cut by 2 bases and J by 0 bases, with 11 bases left in between. CDR3 DNA: TGTGCCAGCAGCTTTGGAGGATCCGCAACTAATGAAAAACTGTTTTTT. It translates to CASSFGGSATNEKLFF.